This T cell receptor beta chain was identified in a study of blood T cells in healthy people across ages. Regarding this clonotype: No antigen is known for it.

Germline CDR1 reads SGHVS; CDR2 reads FQNEAQ. Trimming removed 1 base at V and 6 bases at J, with 13 bases between. This CDR3 comprises 14 residues. General study points: Strong correlation linked observed beta diversity and percent naive T cells.

Combining a sample-barcoded 5' primer with a J-beta primer mix, a second PCR ran for roughly 7 to 12 cycles. One entry per CDR3 protein, called by TCRdb with MiXCR from the 5' RACE reads. The top ten clones hold under 35% of a sample with hundreds of thousands of distinct CDR3 sequences, 45% to 50% of them seen once. Material: blood. The TCR originated in a woman aged 55-69 years in good health. The rearrangement uses TRBV7-8 and TRBJ2-7; tentatively, D is TRBD1 or TRBD2 (6 bases each). The CDR3 sequence is CASSLEGPGAEQYF. The CDR3 DNA reads TGTGCCAGCAGCTTAGAGGGACCGGGGGCCGAGCAGTACTTC.